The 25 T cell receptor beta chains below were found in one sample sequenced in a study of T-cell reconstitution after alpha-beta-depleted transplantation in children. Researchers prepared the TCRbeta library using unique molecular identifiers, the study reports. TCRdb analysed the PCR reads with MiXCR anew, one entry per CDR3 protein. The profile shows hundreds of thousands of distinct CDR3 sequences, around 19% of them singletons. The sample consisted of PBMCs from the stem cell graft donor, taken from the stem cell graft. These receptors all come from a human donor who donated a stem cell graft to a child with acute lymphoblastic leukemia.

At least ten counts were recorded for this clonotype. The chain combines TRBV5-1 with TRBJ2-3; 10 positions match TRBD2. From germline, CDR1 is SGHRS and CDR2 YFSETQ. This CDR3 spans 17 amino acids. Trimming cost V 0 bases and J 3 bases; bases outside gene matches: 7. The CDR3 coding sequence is TGCGCCAGCAGCTTGGCCCTAGCGGGAGCGACTACAGATACGCAGTATTTT. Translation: CASSLALAGATTDTQYF.

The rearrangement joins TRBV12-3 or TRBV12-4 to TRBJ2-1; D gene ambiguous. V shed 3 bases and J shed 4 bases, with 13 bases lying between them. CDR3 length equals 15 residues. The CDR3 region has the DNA TGTGCCAGCAGTTTCTCTATTGAGGAGTACAATGAGCAGTTCTTC. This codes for CASSFSIEEYNEQFF.

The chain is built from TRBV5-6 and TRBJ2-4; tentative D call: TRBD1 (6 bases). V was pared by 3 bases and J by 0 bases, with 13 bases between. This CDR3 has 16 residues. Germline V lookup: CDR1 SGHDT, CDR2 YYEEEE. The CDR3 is CASSSTGWLAKNIQYF. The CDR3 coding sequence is TGTGCCAGCAGCTCTACAGGGTGGTTAGCCAAAAACATTCAGTACTTC.

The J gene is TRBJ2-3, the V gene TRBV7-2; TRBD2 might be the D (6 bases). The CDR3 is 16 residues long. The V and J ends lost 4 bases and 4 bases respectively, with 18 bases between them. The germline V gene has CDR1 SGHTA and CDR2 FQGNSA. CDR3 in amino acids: CASSSRLDQVSDTQYF. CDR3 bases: TGTGCCAGCAGCTCCCGACTAGATCAAGTATCAGATACGCAGTATTTT.

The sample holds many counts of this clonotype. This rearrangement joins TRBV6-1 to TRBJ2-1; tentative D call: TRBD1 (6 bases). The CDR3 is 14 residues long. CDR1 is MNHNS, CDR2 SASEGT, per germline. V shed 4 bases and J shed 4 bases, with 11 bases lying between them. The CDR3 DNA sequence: TGTGCCAGCAGTGGAAGCAGGGGTTACAATGAGCAGTTCTTC. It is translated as CASSGSRGYNEQFF.

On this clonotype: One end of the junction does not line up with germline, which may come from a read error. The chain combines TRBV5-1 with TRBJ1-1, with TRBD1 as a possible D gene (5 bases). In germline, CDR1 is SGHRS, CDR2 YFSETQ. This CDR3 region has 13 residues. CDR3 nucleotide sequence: TGCGCCAGCAGCTTCGGGGGAGACCCTGAGGCTTTCTTT. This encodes CASSFGGDPEAFF.

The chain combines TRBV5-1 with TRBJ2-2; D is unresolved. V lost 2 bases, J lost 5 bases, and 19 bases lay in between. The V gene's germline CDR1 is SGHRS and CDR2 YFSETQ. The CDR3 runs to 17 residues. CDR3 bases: TGCGCCAGCAGCTTTGGCCCGGGCCTCCCCAGGACCGGGGAGCTGTTTTTT. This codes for CASSFGPGLPRTGELFF.

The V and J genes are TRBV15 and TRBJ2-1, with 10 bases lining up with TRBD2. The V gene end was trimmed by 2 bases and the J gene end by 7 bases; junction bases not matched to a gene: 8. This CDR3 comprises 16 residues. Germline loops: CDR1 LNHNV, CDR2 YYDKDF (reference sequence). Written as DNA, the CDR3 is TGTGCCACCAGCAGACAGCGGGAGGGATTCGGGAATGAGCAGTTCTTC. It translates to CATSRQREGFGNEQFF.

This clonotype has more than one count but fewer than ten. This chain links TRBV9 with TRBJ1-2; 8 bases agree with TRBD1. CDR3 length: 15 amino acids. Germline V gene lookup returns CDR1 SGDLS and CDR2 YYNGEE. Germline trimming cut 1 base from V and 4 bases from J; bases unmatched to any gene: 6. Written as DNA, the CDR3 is TGTGCCAGCAGCGTAACTCCCGACAGGGGCTATGGCTACACCTTC. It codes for CASSVTPDRGYGYTF.

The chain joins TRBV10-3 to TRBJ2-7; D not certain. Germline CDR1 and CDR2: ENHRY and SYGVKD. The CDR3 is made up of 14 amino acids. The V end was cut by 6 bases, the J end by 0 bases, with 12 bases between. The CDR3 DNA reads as TGTGCCATCAGCGTACCGGGCCTCTCCTACGAGCAGTACTTC. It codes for CAISVPGLSYEQYF.

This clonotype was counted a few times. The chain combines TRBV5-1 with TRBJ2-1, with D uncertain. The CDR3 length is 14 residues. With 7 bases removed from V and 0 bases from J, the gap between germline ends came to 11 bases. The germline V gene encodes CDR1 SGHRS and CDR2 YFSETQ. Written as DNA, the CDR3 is TGCGCCAGCCGAGATTTTAGCTCCTACAATGAGCAGTTCTTC. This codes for CASRDFSSYNEQFF.

This CDR3 is CASSPKADTQYF. For the CDR3, the DNA is TGTGCCAGCTCACCCAAGGCGGATACGCAGTATTTT. The chain links TRBV18 to TRBJ2-3; D is unresolved. The CDR3 consists of 12 residues. The V gene's germline CDR1 is KGHSH and CDR2 LQKENI. The ends were cut back, 3 bases at V and 6 bases at J, with 7 bases in the middle.

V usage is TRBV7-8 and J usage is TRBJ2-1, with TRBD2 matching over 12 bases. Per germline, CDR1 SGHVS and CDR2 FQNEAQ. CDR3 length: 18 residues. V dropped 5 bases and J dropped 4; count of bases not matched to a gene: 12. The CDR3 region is CASSPRLAGAVGYNEQFF. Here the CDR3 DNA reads TGTGCCAGCAGCCCCCGACTAGCGGGAGCCGTCGGATACAATGAGCAGTTCTTC.

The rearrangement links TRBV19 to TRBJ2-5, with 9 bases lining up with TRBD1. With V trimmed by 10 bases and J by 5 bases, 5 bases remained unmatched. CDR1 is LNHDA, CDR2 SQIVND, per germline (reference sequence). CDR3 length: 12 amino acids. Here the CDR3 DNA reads TGTGCCACTGGGACAGGGAGTGAGACCCAGTACTTC. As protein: CATGTGSETQYF. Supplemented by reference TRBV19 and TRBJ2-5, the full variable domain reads DGGITQSPKYLFRKEGQNVTLSCEQNLNHDAMYWYRQDPGQGLRLIYYSQIVNDFQKGDIAEGYSVSREKKESFPLTVTSAQKNPTAFYLCATGTGSETQYFGPGTRLLVL.

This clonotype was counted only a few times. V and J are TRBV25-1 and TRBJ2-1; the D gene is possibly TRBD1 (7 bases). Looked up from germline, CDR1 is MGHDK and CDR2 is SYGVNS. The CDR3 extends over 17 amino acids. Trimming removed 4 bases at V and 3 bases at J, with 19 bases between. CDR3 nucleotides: TGTGCCAGCAGTGGAATCTGGAGGGGACAGAACTACAATGAGCAGTTCTTC. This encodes CASSGIWRGQNYNEQFF.

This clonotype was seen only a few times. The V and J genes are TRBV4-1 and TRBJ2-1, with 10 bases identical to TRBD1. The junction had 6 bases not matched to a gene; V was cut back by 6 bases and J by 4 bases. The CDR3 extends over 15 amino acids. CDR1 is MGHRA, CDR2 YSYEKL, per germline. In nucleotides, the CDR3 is TGCGCCAGCAGGTCAGGGACAGGGGATTACAATGAGCAGTTCTTC. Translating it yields CASRSGTGDYNEQFF.

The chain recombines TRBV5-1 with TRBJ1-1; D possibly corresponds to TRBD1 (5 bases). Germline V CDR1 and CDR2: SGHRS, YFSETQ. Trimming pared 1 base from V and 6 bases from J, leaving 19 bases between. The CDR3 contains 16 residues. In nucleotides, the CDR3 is TGCGCCAGCAGCTTGCTTGGTGGCAGGGTTAACGCTGAAGCTTTCTTT. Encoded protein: CASSLLGGRVNAEAFF.

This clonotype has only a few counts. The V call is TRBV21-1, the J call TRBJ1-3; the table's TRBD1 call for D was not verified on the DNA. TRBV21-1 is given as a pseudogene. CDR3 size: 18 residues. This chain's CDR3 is CASSKVDPRTASGNTIYF. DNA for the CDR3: TGTGCCAGCAGCAAAGTTGATCCTAGGACAGCCTCTGGAAACACCATATATTTT.

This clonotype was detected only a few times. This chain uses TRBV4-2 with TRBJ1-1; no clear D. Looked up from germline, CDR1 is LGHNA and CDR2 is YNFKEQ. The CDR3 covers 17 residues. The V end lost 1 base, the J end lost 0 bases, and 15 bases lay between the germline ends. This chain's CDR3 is CASSQAPGKWLNTEAFF. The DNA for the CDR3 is TGTGCCAGCAGCCAAGCGCCCGGGAAATGGCTGAACACTGAAGCTTTCTTT.

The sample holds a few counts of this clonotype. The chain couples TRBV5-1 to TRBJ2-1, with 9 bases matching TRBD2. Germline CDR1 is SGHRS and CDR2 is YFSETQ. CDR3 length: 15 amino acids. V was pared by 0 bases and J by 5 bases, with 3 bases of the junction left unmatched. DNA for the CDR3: TGCGCCAGCAGCTTGGCCAGCGGGAGGAACAATGAGCAGTTCTTC. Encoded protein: CASSLASGRNNEQFF.

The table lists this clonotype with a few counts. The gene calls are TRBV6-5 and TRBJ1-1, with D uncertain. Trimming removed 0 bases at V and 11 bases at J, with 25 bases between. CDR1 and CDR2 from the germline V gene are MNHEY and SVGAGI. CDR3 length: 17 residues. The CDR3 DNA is TGTGCCAGCAGTTACTCGAAGTCCCCCCCGGACCCATTGAGGGCTTTCTTT. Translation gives CASSYSKSPPDPLRAFF.

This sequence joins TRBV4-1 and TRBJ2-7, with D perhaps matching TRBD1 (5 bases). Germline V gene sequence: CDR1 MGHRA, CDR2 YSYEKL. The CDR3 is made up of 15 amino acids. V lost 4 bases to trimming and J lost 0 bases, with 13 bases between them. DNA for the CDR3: TGCGCCAGCAGCCTGACAGCTTCAAACTCCTACGAGCAGTACTTC. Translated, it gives CASSLTASNSYEQYF.

The DNA of the CDR3 is TGTGCCAGCAGCAGAGTCGACAGGGAGCGGGTACAAGAGACCCAGTACTTC. Its protein is CASSRVDRERVQETQYF. The chain employs TRBV21-1 and TRBJ2-5; no check of the table's D call, TRBD1, against the DNA was made. TRBV21-1 is recorded as a pseudogene. The CDR3 is 17 amino acids.

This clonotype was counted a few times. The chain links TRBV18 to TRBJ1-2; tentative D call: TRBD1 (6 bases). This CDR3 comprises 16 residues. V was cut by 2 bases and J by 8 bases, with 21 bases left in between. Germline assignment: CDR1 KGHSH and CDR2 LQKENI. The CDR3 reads CASSPESGGDWEGYTF. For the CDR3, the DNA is TGTGCCAGCTCACCAGAATCGGGGGGCGATTGGGAAGGCTACACCTTC. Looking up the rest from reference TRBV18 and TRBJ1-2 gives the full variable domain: NAGVMQNPRHLVRRRGQEARLRCSPMKGHSHVYWYRQLPEEGLKFMVYLQKENIIDESGMPKERFSAEFPKEGPSILRIQQVVRGDSAAYFCASSPESGGDWEGYTFGSGTRLTVV.

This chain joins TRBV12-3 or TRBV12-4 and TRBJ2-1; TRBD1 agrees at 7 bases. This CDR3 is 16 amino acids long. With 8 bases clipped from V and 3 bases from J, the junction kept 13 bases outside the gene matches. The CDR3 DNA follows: TGTGCCAGCCGTCCAGGACAGGTTCCCCTCTACAATGAGCAGTTCTTC. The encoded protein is CASRPGQVPLYNEQFF.